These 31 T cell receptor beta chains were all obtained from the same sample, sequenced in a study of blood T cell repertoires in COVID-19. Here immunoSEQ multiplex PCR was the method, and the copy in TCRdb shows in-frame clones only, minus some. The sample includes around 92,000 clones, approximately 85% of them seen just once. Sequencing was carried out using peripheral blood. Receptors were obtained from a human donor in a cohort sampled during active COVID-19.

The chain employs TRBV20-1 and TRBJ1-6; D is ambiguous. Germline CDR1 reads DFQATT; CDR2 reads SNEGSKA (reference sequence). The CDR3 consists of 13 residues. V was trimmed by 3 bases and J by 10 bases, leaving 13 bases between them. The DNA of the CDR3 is TGCAGTGCTAGTTGGGAGGGAGGCTCACCCCTCCACTTT. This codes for CSASWEGGSPLHF.

CDR3 nucleotide sequence: TGTGCCAGCAGTGAGGGCTTAGCGGGGCGGAGAACCGGGGAGCTGTTTTTT. This codes for CASSEGLAGRRTGELFF. The chain uses TRBV2 and TRBJ2-2; TRBD2 aligns across 8 bases. Trimming cost V 3 bases and J 5 bases; bases outside gene matches: 11. Germline loops: CDR1 SNHLY, CDR2 FYNNEI. CDR3 length: 17 residues.

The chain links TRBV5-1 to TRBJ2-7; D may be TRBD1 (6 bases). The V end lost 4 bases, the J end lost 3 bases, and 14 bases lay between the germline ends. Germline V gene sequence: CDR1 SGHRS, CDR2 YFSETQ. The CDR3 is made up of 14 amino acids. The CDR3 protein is CASSDAGTLYEQYF. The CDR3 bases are TGCGCCAGCAGCGACGCCGGGACACTCTACGAGCAGTACTTC.

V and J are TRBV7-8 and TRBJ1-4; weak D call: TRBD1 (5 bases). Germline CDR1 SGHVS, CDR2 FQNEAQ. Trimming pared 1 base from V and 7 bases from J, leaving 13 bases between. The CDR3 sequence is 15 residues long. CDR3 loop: CASSLGPSGAEKLFF. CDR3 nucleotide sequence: TGTGCCAGCAGCTTAGGACCCAGCGGGGCTGAAAAACTGTTTTTT.

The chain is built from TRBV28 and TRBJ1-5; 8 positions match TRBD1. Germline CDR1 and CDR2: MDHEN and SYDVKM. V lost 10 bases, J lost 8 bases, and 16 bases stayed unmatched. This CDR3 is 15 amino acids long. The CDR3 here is CATYGQGVSGEPQHF. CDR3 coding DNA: TGTGCCACCTATGGACAGGGCGTTTCGGGTGAGCCCCAGCATTTT. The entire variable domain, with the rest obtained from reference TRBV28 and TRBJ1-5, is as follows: DVKVTQSSRYLVKRTGEKVFLECVQDMDHENMFWYRQDPGLGLRLIYFSYDVKMKEKGDIPEGYSVSREKKERFSLILESASTNQTSMYLCATYGQGVSGEPQHFGDGTRLSIL.

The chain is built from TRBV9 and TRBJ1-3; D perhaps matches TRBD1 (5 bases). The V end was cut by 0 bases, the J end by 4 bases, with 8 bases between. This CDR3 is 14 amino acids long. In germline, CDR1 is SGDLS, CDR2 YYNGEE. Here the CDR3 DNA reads TGTGCCAGCAGCGTAGCTCCAGGGGGAAACACCATATATTTT. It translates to CASSVAPGGNTIYF.

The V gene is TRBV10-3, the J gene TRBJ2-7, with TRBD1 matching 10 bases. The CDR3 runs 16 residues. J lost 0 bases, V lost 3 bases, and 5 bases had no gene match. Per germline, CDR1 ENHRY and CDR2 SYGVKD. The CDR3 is CAISETGTGVSYEQYF. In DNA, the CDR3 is TGTGCCATCAGTGAAACCGGGACAGGGGTCTCCTACGAGCAGTACTTC.

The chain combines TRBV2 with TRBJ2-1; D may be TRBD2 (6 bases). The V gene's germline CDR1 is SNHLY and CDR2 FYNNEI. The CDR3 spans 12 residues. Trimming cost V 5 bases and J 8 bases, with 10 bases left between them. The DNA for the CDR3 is TGTGCCAGCAGTTTCCGGAGGGATGAGCAGTTCTTC. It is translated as CASSFRRDEQFF.

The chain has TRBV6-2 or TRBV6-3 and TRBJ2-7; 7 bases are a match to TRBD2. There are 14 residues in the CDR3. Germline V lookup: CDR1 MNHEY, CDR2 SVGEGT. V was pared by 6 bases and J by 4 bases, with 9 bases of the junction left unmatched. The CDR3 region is CASSRWTSQYEQYF. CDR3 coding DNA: TGTGCCAGCAGCCGCTGGACTAGTCAGTACGAGCAGTACTTC.

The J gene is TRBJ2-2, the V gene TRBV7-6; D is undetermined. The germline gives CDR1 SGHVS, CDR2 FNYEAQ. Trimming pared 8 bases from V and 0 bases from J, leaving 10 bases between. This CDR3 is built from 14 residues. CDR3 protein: CASGVGANTGELFF. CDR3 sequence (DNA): TGTGCCAGCGGAGTCGGTGCGAACACCGGGGAGCTGTTTTTT.

This CDR3 reads CASSDRGRFPGELFF. Written as DNA, the CDR3 is TGTGCCAGCAGTGACAGGGGGCGCTTCCCCGGGGAGCTGTTTTTT. V and J are TRBV6-2 or TRBV6-3 and TRBJ2-2; 10 bases map to TRBD1. The CDR3 consists of 15 residues. Unmatched junction bases numbered 6, after V lost 5 bases and J lost 6 bases. Germline V gene sequence: CDR1 MNHEY, CDR2 SVGEGT.

The CDR3 sequence: CTSSQGTSFSPYNSPLHF. CDR3 coding DNA: TGCACCAGCAGCCAAGGGACATCCTTTAGCCCGTATAATTCACCCCTCCACTTT. The V and J genes are TRBV1 and TRBJ1-6; the table names TRBD1, a call not compared with the DNA. TRBV1 is recorded as a pseudogene. CDR3 length: 18 residues.

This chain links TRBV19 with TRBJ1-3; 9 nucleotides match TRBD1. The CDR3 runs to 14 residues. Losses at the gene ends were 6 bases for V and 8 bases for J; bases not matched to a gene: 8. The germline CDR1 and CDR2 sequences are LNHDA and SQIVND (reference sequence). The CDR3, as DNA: TGTGCCAGTAGGAAGGACAGGGGATTGGACACCATATATTTT. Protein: CASRKDRGLDTIYF.

CDR3 coding DNA: TGTGCCAGCAGCTTGGCAGGGGAGGGGGACGGTGAAAAACTGTTTTTT. This sequence encodes CASSLAGEGDGEKLFF. V usage is TRBV5-6 and J usage is TRBJ1-4, with a weak D call TRBD1 (6 bases). Germline lookup yields CDR1 SGHDT and CDR2 YYEEEE. CDR3 size: 16 residues. Trimming shortened V by 0 bases and J by 7 bases, and 16 bases separated the two germline ends.

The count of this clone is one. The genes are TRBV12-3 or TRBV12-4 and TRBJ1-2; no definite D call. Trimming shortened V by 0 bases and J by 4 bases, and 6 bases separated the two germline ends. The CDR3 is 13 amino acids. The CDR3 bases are TGTGCCAGCAGTTTAGCGCCCGGCTATGGCTACACCTTC. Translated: CASSLAPGYGYTF.

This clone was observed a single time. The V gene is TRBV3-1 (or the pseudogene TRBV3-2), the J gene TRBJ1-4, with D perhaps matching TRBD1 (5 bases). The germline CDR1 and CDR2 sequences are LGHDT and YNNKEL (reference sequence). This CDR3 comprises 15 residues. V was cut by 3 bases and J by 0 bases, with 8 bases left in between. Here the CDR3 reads CASSQKTATNEKLFF. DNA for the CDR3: TGTGCCAGCAGCCAGAAGACAGCAACTAATGAAAAACTGTTTTTT.

The CDR3 reads CASNPGTDLNTEAFF. The CDR3 region has the DNA TGTGCCAGCAATCCTGGGACAGACTTGAACACTGAAGCTTTCTTT. The rearrangement links TRBV2 to TRBJ1-1; 7 bases match TRBD1. Germline V lookup: CDR1 SNHLY, CDR2 FYNNEI. The ends lost 7 bases at V and 0 bases at J; junction bases unmatched: 8. The CDR3 length is 15 residues. Filled out from reference TRBV2 and TRBJ1-1, the complete variable domain reads EPEVTQTPSHQVTQMGQEVILRCVPISNHLYFYWYRQILGQKVEFLVSFYNNEISEKSEIFDDQFSVERPDGSNFTLKIRSTKLEDSAMYFCASNPGTDLNTEAFFGQGTRLTVV.

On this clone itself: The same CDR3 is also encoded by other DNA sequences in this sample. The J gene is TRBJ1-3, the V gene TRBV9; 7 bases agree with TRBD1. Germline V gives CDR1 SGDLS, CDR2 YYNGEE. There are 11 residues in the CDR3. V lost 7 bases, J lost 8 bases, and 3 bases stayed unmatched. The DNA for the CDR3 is TGTGCCAGCGCCAGGGGGGACACCATATATTTT. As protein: CASARGDTIYF.

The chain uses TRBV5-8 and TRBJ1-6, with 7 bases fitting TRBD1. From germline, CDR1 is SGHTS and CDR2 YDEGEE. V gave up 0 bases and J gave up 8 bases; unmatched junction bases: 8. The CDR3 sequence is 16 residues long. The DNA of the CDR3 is TGTGCCAGCAGCTTGGCCCCCAGGGGGGCGTATTCACCCCTCCACTTT. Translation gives CASSLAPRGAYSPLHF.

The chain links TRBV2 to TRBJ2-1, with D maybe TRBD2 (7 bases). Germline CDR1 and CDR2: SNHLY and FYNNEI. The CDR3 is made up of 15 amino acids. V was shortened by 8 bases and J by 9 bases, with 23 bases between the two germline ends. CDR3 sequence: CASPKEGEGRGEQFF. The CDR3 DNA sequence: TGTGCCAGCCCCAAGGAGGGGGAGGGCCGAGGTGAGCAGTTCTTC.

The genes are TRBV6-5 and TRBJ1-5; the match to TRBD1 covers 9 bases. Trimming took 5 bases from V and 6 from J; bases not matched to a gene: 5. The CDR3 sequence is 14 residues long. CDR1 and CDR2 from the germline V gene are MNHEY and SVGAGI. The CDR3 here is CASSQQGASQPQHF. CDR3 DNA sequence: TGTGCCAGCAGTCAACAGGGGGCGAGTCAGCCCCAGCATTTT.

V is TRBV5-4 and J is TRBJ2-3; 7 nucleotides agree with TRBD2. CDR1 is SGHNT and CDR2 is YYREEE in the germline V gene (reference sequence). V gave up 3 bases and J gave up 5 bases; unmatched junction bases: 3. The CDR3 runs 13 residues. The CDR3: CASSWGGLDTQYF. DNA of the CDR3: TGTGCCAGCAGCTGGGGGGGTCTAGATACGCAGTATTTT.

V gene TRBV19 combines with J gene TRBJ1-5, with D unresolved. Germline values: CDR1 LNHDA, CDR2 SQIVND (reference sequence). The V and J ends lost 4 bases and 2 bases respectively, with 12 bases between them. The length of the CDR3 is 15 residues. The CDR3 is CASSTLAAGNQPQHF. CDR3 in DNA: TGTGCCAGTAGTACCTTGGCAGCGGGCAATCAGCCCCAGCATTTT.

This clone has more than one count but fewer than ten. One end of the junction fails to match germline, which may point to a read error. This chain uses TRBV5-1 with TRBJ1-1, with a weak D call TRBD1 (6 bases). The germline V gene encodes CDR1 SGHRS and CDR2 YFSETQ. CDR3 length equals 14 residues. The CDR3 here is CASRLAGEGTEAFF. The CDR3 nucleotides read TGCGCCAGCAGATTGGCAGGGGAGGGTACTGAAGCTTTCTTT.

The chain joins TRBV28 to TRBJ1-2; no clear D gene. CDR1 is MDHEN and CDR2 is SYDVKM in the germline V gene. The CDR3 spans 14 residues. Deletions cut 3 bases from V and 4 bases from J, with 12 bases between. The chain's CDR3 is CASSFGHGGYGYTF. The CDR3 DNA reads TGTGCCAGCAGTTTTGGCCACGGAGGCTATGGCTACACCTTC.

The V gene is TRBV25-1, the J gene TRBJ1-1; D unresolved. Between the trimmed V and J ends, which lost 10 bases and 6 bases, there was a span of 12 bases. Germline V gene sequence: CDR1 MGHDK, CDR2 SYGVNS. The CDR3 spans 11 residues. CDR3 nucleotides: TGTGCCACCGCAGTGGGCCCTGAAGCTTTCTTT. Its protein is CATAVGPEAFF.

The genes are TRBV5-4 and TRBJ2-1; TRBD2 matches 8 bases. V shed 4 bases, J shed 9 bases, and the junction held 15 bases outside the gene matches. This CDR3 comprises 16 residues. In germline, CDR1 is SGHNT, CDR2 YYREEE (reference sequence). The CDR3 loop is CASSPVGGASISEQFF. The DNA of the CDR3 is TGTGCCAGCAGCCCCGTCGGGGGGGCGTCGATCTCTGAGCAGTTCTTC.

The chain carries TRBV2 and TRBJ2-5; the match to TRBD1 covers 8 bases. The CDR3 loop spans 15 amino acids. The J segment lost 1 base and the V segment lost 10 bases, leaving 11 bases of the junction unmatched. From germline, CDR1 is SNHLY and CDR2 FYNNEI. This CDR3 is CATSRDRSLQETQYF. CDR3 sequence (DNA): TGTGCCACCTCCCGGGACAGGAGTCTCCAAGAGACCCAGTACTTC.

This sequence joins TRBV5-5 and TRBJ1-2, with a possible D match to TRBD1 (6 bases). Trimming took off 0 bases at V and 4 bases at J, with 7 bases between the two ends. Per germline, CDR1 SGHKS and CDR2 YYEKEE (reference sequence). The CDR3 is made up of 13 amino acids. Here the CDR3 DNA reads TGTGCCAGCAGCTTGGCCAGGGGCTATGGCTACACCTTC. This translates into CASSLARGYGYTF. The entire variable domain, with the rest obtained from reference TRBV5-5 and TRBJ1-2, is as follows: DAGVTQSPTHLIKTRGQQVTLRCSPISGHKSVSWYQQVLGQGPQFIFQYYEKEERGRGNFPDRFSARQFPNYSSELNVNALLLGDSALYLCASSLARGYGYTFGSGTRLTVV.

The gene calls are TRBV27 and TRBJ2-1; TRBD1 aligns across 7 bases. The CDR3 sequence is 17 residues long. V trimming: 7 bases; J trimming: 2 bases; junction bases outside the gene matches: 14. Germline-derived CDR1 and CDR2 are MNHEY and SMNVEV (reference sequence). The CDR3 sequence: CASNRTPRTGTYNEQFF. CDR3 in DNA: TGTGCCAGCAACCGAACACCCCGGACAGGCACCTACAATGAGCAGTTCTTC.

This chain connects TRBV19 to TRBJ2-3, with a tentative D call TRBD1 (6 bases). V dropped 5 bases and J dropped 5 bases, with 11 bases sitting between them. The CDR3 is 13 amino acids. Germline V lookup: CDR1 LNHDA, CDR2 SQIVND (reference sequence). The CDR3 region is CASSGSRGDTQYF. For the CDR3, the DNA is TGTGCCAGTAGTGGCTCCAGGGGAGATACGCAGTATTTT.